A selection of T cell receptor beta chains follows, all from one sample in a study of beta chain features in type 1 diabetes. Clones were read by immunoSEQ multiplex PCR, and TCRdb kept only the in-frame ones, dropping some. This sample has 310,000 or so clones, with approximately 9.9% found just once. Sequenced input: central memory CD4+ T cells from blood. The receptors were sampled from a man younger than 40 with type 1 diabetes. Both conserved end residues are part of each CDR3. D genes are given only for firm matches. The size entry is marked missing in some rows and otherwise reads once, few, many or a size class.

clone_size	v_call	d_call	j_call	cdr3_nt	cdr3_aa
-	TRBV11-2	-	TRBJ1-2	TGTGCCAGCAGCTTCACGGGTGATGGCTACACCTTC	CASSFTGDGYTF
-	TRBV7-9	-	TRBJ2-5	TGTGCCAGCAGCTTAGCGGGGGGCCACCAAGAGACCCAGTACTTC	CASSLAGGHQETQYF
few	TRBV9	-	TRBJ2-7	TGTGCCAGCAGCGGCCCCTCGGGGACCGGGGAGTCCTACGAGCAGTACTTC	CASSGPSGTGESYEQYF
few	TRBV2	-	TRBJ1-2	TGTGCCAGCAGTGACGACGCATACTATGGCTACACCTTC	CASSDDAYYGYTF
-	TRBV4-3	TRBD1	TRBJ2-3	TGCGCCAGCAGCCCGGGACAGGGGGCTGATACGCAGTATTTT	CASSPGQGADTQYF
-	TRBV28	TRBD2	TRBJ2-3	TGTGCCAGCGGAGTAGCGGGGGCTACAGATACGCAGTATTTT	CASGVAGATDTQYF
-	TRBV7-2	-	TRBJ2-5	TGTGCCAGCAGCTTAGCGCGACTCCAAGAGACCCAGTACTTC	CASSLARLQETQYF
few	TRBV5-4	TRBD2	TRBJ2-3	TGTGCCAGCAGCTTGGTAGCTGGAGCGGGGGGAGCAAATACGCAGTATTTT	CASSLVAGAGGANTQYF
-	TRBV11-2	-	TRBJ2-3	TGTGCCAGCAGCTTATCGCGGAACACAGATACGCAGTATTTT	CASSLSRNTDTQYF
few	TRBV4-3	-	TRBJ1-6	TGCGCCAGCAGCCAAGATTGGGCTAATAATTCACCCCTCCACTTT	CASSQDWANNSPLHF
-	TRBV21-1	-	TRBJ2-7	TGTGCCCAGGGAGCTCTACCGGGACAGCCTAACTACGAGCAGTACTTC	CAQGALPGQPNYEQYF
-	TRBV6-5	-	TRBJ2-7	TGTGCCAGCAGTAAACACCTCTACGAGCAGTACTTC	CASSKHLYEQYF
-	TRBV18	TRBD1	TRBJ2-5	TGTGCCAGCTCACCACCGGGGACAGGGGACATTGAGACCCAGTACTTC	CASSPPGTGDIETQYF
-	TRBV18	-	TRBJ1-2	TGTGCCAGCTCCCCCGGAGGGGGGGTAGACTATGGCTACACCTTC	CASSPGGGVDYGYTF
-	TRBV28	-	TRBJ2-6	TGTGCCAGCAGTCTCGGGACCCCGAGTGCCAACGTCCTGACTTTC	CASSLGTPSANVLTF
few	TRBV5-1	TRBD1	TRBJ1-1	TGCGCCAGCAGCTTGGGCGGACAGGGGTGGACTGAAGCTTTCTTT	CASSLGGQGWTEAFF
few	TRBV4-2	-	TRBJ1-5	TGTGCCAGCAGCCGGACTTTTCAGGGAGACGGCAATCAGCCCCAGCATTTT	CASSRTFQGDGNQPQHF
few	TRBV27	TRBD1	TRBJ2-1	TGTGCCAGCAGTACAGGGGTGCTATACAATGAGCAGTTCTTC	CASSTGVLYNEQFF
-	TRBV4-1	-	TRBJ1-2	TGCGCCAGCAGCCCTTCCTCCCAGCGGAACCCCGTGGATGGCTACACCTTC	CASSPSSQRNPVDGYTF
few	TRBV2	-	TRBJ2-1	TGTGCCAGCAGTGAAGGGGGCACCTACAATGAGCAGTTCTTC	CASSEGGTYNEQFF
-	TRBV7-9	-	TRBJ1-1	TGTGCCAGCAGCTCCTCTTCTAGACAGGAAGCTTTCTTT	CASSSSSRQEAFF
few	TRBV7-2	-	TRBJ1-6	TGTGCCAGCAGCTTGTCTGGCAATTCACCCCTCCACTTT	CASSLSGNSPLHF
few	TRBV9	TRBD1	TRBJ1-2	TGTGCCAGCAGCGTAGCGACAGGGAACTATGGCTACACCTTC	CASSVATGNYGYTF
few	TRBV4-2	TRBD2	TRBJ2-1	TGTGCCAGCAGCCGCGGGGGGGCTCGGAATGAGCAGTTCTTC	CASSRGGARNEQFF
-	TRBV4-2	-	TRBJ1-3	TGTGCCAGCAGCCACCTCTCACTCCGGGACCTAGACACCATATATTTT	CASSHLSLRDLDTIYF
few	TRBV18	-	TRBJ2-7	TGTGCCAGCTCCCGAGACACCTCCTACGAGCAGTACTTC	CASSRDTSYEQYF
-	TRBV9	TRBD2	TRBJ2-3	TGTGCCAGCAGCGTCCCAAGACTAGCGGTTAGCACAGATACGCAGTATTTT	CASSVPRLAVSTDTQYF
few	TRBV29-1	-	TRBJ1-2	TGCAGCTCGAGTGGCTACACCTTC	CSSSGYTF
few	TRBV18	-	TRBJ2-3	TGTGCCAGCTCACCACGGGAAGATACGCAGTATTTT	CASSPREDTQYF
few	TRBV29-1	-	TRBJ1-5	TGCAGCGCCCGGGACAACAATCAGCCCCAGCATTTT	CSARDNNQPQHF
-	TRBV9	-	TRBJ1-2	TGTGCCAGCTATGGCGGGGGCTACACCTTC	CASYGGGYTF
few	TRBV5-4	-	TRBJ2-1	TGTGCCAGCAGCTTGGAACAGGTCAATGAGCAGTTCTTC	CASSLEQVNEQFF
-	TRBV18	-	TRBJ2-7	TGTGCCAGCTCACCGTTTGGACAGCAATACGAGCAGTACTTC	CASSPFGQQYEQYF
-	TRBV9	-	TRBJ2-1	TGTGCCAGCAGCGTAGGTGGGTTTTCCAATGAGCAGTTCTTC	CASSVGGFSNEQFF
few	TRBV5-1	TRBD2	TRBJ2-1	TGCGCCAGCAGCTTGGCCCCAGCGGGGGGGCACAATGAGCAGTTCTTC	CASSLAPAGGHNEQFF
few	TRBV5-1	-	TRBJ1-6	TGCGCCAGCAGCTTGGAGGGCAGGTTCTCACCCCTCCACTTT	CASSLEGRFSPLHF
once	TRBV7-9	-	TRBJ2-2	TGTGCCAGCAGCTTAGCCACCGGGGAGCTGTTTTTT	CASSLATGELFF
few	TRBV28	-	TRBJ1-2	TGTGCCAGCAGTTTAATTCTAGGCTATGGCTACACCTTC	CASSLILGYGYTF
few	TRBV7-2	-	TRBJ2-7	TGTGCCAGCAGCTCGGACAGTTCCTACGAGCAGTACTTC	CASSSDSSYEQYF
-	TRBV5-1	TRBD2	TRBJ2-3	TGCGCCAGCACCCGACAGGACCGACTAGCGGGTAAAGATACGCAGTATTTT	CASTRQDRLAGKDTQYF
-	TRBV6-5	TRBD2	TRBJ2-7	TGTGCCAGCAGTTACGCTAGCGGGGGCGCCTACGAGCAGTACTTC	CASSYASGGAYEQYF